These 30 T cell receptor beta chains share one sample of origin, sequenced in a study of CD8 T cells in Susac syndrome. The authors reverse transcribed roughly 0.5 to 1 ug RNA with random hexamers. TCRdb independently ran MiXCR on the immunoSEQ multiplex PCR reads; one entry per CDR3 protein. The table shows around 62,000 distinct CDR3 sequences, with about 92% occurring only once. The sequenced sample was CD8+ T cells from PBMCs. Receptor source: a human donor in good health.

This sequence joins TRBV29-1 and TRBJ1-2, with D perhaps matching TRBD1 (6 bases). The germline V and J ends were trimmed by 4 bases and 7 bases, with 22 bases remaining between them. The length of the CDR3 is 15 residues. CDR1 and CDR2 from the germline V gene are SQVTM and ANQGSEA. Written as DNA, the CDR3 is TGCAGCGTTGGGGGGAGGGACACCCGGGGAGGTGGCTACACCTTC. It encodes CSVGGRDTRGGGYTF.

The V call is TRBV7-9, the J call TRBJ1-5; D is undetermined. CDR1 is SEHNR and CDR2 is FQNEAQ in the germline V gene (reference sequence). The CDR3 totals 12 residues. Trimming cost V 7 bases and J 6 bases, with 10 bases left between them. This CDR3 reads CASTTTGQPQHF. DNA of the CDR3: TGTGCCAGCACTACGACCGGTCAGCCCCAGCATTTT.

This sequence joins TRBV28 and TRBJ2-7, with a possible D match to TRBD1 (5 bases). Trimming pared 5 bases from V and 2 bases from J, leaving 13 bases between. CDR3 size: 14 residues. Germline V CDR1 and CDR2: MDHEN, SYDVKM. The CDR3 coding sequence is TGTGCCAGCAGTACAACAGGACAAGCCTACGAGCAGTACTTC. It encodes CASSTTGQAYEQYF.

The genes are TRBV2 and TRBJ2-2; maybe TRBD1 (6 bases). The V and J ends lost 1 base and 0 bases respectively, with 12 bases between them. This CDR3 has 17 amino acids. CDR1 SNHLY and CDR2 FYNNEI come from the germline V gene. This CDR3 reads CASSEGTGYPNTGELFF. CDR3 DNA: TGTGCCAGCAGTGAAGGAACAGGGTACCCGAACACCGGGGAGCTGTTTTTT.

The table lists this clonotype with a count of one. V and J are TRBV11-2 and TRBJ2-5; 12 nucleotides align to TRBD2. The V and J ends lost 5 bases and 1 base, in that order; junction bases with no gene match: 5. CDR3 length: 16 residues. Per the germline V gene, CDR1 is SGHAT and CDR2 is FQNNGV. For the CDR3, the DNA is TGTGCCAGCAGCCAACTAGCGGGGGGCCCCCAAGAGACCCAGTACTTC. Amino acid sequence: CASSQLAGGPQETQYF. The full variable domain, completed using reference TRBV11-2 and TRBJ2-5, is EAGVAQSPRYKIIEKRQSVAFWCNPISGHATLYWYQQILGQGPKLLIQFQNNGVVDDSQLPKDRFSAERLKGVDSTLKIQPAKLEDSAVYLCASSQLAGGPQETQYFGPGTRLLVL.

The gene calls are TRBV5-1 and TRBJ1-1; tentative D call: TRBD1 (5 bases). Per the germline V gene, CDR1 is SGHRS and CDR2 is YFSETQ. The length of the CDR3 is 15 residues. With 3 bases removed from V and 5 bases from J, the gap between germline ends came to 17 bases. In nucleotides, the CDR3 is TGCGCCAGCAGCTCCGCCTGGGGCGAAACGACTGAAGCTTTCTTT. It specifies CASSSAWGETTEAFF.

This chain joins TRBV6-2 or TRBV6-3 and TRBJ1-5, with no clear D. This CDR3 comprises 14 residues. The V end lost 5 bases, the J end lost 6 bases, and 14 bases lay between the germline ends. In germline, CDR1 is MNHEY, CDR2 SVGEGT. The chain's CDR3 is CASSQDSPGQPQHF. The CDR3 DNA follows: TGTGCCAGCAGTCAAGACTCCCCGGGTCAGCCCCAGCATTTT.

The chain links TRBV6-6 to TRBJ1-1, with D possibly TRBD1 on 5 matching bases. V was shortened by 8 bases and J by 11 bases, with 18 bases between the two germline ends. The germline V gene encodes CDR1 MNHNY and CDR2 SVGAGI (reference sequence). This CDR3 is built from 12 residues. CDR3 residues: CASYLAGLGAFF. As DNA, the CDR3 is TGTGCCAGCTATTTGGCGGGGCTCGGGGCTTTCTTT.

The chain employs TRBV10-3 and TRBJ1-1, with 7 positions matching TRBD1. V lost 1 base and J lost 0; bases outside the gene matches: 2. Germline CDR1 ENHRY, CDR2 SYGVKD. This CDR3 has 15 amino acids. CDR3 coding DNA: TGTGCCATCAGTGAGTGGACAGGCCTGAACACTGAAGCTTTCTTT. Protein sequence: CAISEWTGLNTEAFF.

The sample holds one count of this clonotype. The V and J genes are TRBV6-1 and TRBJ1-4; TRBD1 matches at 9 bases. The V and J ends lost 4 bases and 2 bases, in that order; junction bases with no gene match: 11. The CDR3 totals 18 residues. Germline lookup yields CDR1 MNHNS and CDR2 SASEGT. The chain's CDR3 is CASSGLDGTGFTNEKLFF. The CDR3 nucleotides are TGTGCCAGCAGTGGATTAGACGGGACAGGGTTTACTAATGAAAAACTGTTTTTT.

V and J are TRBV6-2 or TRBV6-3 and TRBJ2-5, with D hard to call. The V end lost 2 bases, the J end lost 5 bases, and 3 bases lay between the germline ends. This CDR3 is built from 11 residues. The germline V gene encodes CDR1 MNHEY and CDR2 SVGEGT. The CDR3 DNA sequence: TGTGCCAGCAGTTACCCGGAGACCCAGTACTTC. Translated: CASSYPETQYF.

This clonotype has only one observation. The junction departs from germline at one end; a sequencing error may be responsible. The chain is built from TRBV12-3 or TRBV12-4 and TRBJ2-3; 7 bases match TRBD1. The CDR3 runs 14 residues. CDR3 in amino acids: CASGSGGWADTQYF. The CDR3, as DNA: TGTGCCAGCGGCTCAGGGGGATGGGCAGATACGCAATATTTT.

This chain connects TRBV7-2 to TRBJ2-7; TRBD2 matches at 15 bases. The germline V gene has CDR1 SGHTA and CDR2 FQGNSA. The CDR3 contains 17 residues. V trimming: 5 bases; J trimming: 3 bases; junction bases outside the gene matches: 8. CDR3: CASSPKGLAGGFYEQYF. CDR3 nucleotide sequence: TGTGCCAGCAGCCCCAAGGGACTAGCGGGGGGATTCTACGAGCAGTACTTC.

The gene calls are TRBV15 and TRBJ2-3, with TRBD2 as a possible D gene (6 bases). There are 15 residues in the CDR3. The V gene's germline CDR1 is LNHNV and CDR2 YYDKDF (reference sequence). Trimming cost V 0 bases and J 0 bases, with 7 bases left between them. CDR3 loop: CATSRESGSTDTQYF. The CDR3 region has the DNA TGTGCCACCAGCAGAGAAAGCGGGAGCACAGATACGCAGTATTTT.

The chain couples TRBV7-9 to TRBJ1-2; D gene unclear. The CDR3 is 15 amino acids. Germline CDR1 SEHNR, CDR2 FQNEAQ (reference sequence). With 2 bases removed from V and 3 bases from J, the gap between germline ends came to 13 bases. The CDR3 sequence: CASSLPAARHYGYTF. The CDR3 DNA follows: TGTGCCAGCAGCTTACCGGCTGCGCGGCACTATGGCTACACCTTC. Full variable domain (outside the CDR3, taken from reference TRBV7-9 and TRBJ1-2): DTGVSQNPRHKITKRGQNVTFRCDPISEHNRLYWYRQTLGQGPEFLTYFQNEAQLEKSRLLSDRFSAERPKGSFSTLEIQRTEQGDSAMYLCASSLPAARHYGYTFGSGTRLTVV.

This chain uses TRBV5-5 with TRBJ2-3; 11 positions match TRBD2. The CDR3 spans 16 residues. Germline CDR1 and CDR2: SGHKS and YYEKEE (reference sequence). V trimming: 2 bases; J trimming: 5 bases; junction bases outside the gene matches: 7. CDR3 region: CASSFVAGGPGDTQYF. DNA for the CDR3: TGTGCCAGCAGCTTCGTAGCGGGGGGGCCTGGAGATACGCAGTATTTT.

The rearrangement links TRBV29-1 to TRBJ2-1; D perhaps matches TRBD1 (6 bases). Trimming pared 7 bases from V and 10 bases from J, leaving 17 bases between. From germline, CDR1 is SQVTM and CDR2 ANQGSEA. This CDR3 spans 12 amino acids. The CDR3 here is CSASPGTPEQFF. The CDR3 coding sequence is TGCAGCGCGTCCCCCGGGACACCAGAGCAGTTCTTC.

This rearrangement joins TRBV7-9 to TRBJ2-7; TRBD2 matches at 10 bases. The CDR3 runs 16 residues. Germline trimming cut 5 bases from V and 5 bases from J; bases unmatched to any gene: 12. The germline V gene has CDR1 SEHNR and CDR2 FQNEAQ (reference sequence). The CDR3 nucleotides are TGTGCCAGCAGCCCCCCCGGGGGACTAGCGTTCCACGAGCAGTACTTC. The encoded protein is CASSPPGGLAFHEQYF.

This chain uses TRBV6-6 with TRBJ2-1; D call uncertain. Trimming took off 2 bases at V and 7 bases at J, with 6 bases between the two ends. Germline lookup yields CDR1 MNHNY and CDR2 SVGAGI (reference sequence). The CDR3 length is 12 residues. CDR3 DNA sequence: TGTGCCAGCAGTTACCCGTCTAATGAGCAGTTCTTC. Encoded protein: CASSYPSNEQFF.

This clonotype was detected once. The chain uses TRBV2 and TRBJ2-4; 10 bases are a match to TRBD1. Per the germline V gene, CDR1 is SNHLY and CDR2 is FYNNEI. The CDR3 covers 17 residues. The V gene end was trimmed by 1 base and the J gene end by 5 bases; junction bases not matched to a gene: 8. The CDR3 DNA sequence: TGTGCCAGCAGTGAAGGAGTACCGGGACAGGGGCAAAACATTCAGTACTTC. Protein product: CASSEGVPGQGQNIQYF.

The rearrangement joins TRBV6-5 to TRBJ2-1; D is uncertain. Per germline, CDR1 MNHEY and CDR2 SVGAGI. With 7 bases removed from V and 7 bases from J, the gap between germline ends came to 11 bases. This CDR3 is built from 12 residues. CDR3 loop: CASIASENEQFF. In DNA form, the CDR3 reads TGTGCCAGCATCGCCAGTGAGAATGAGCAGTTCTTC.

The CDR3 reads CASRTGLGTEAFF. CDR3 nucleotide sequence: TGTGCCAGCAGAACAGGGTTGGGCACTGAAGCTTTCTTT. The genes are TRBV27 and TRBJ1-1; D is possibly TRBD1 (6 bases). Looked up from germline, CDR1 is MNHEY and CDR2 is SMNVEV (reference sequence). The germline V and J ends were trimmed by 6 bases and 4 bases, with 12 bases remaining between them. The CDR3 totals 13 residues.

The CDR3 coding sequence is TGTGCCAGCAGCTTAGGCCCCGAGGTCACCGGGGAGCTGTTTTTT. Protein: CASSLGPEVTGELFF. The chain carries TRBV13 and TRBJ2-2; D gene ambiguous. The V gene lost 0 bases and the J gene lost 4 bases, with 9 bases spanning the gap. Germline values: CDR1 PRHDT, CDR2 FYEKMQ (reference sequence). This CDR3 has 15 amino acids. The full variable domain, in which reference TRBV13 and TRBJ2-2 provide the parts outside the CDR3, is AAGVIQSPRHLIKEKRETATLKCYPIPRHDTVYWYQQGPGQDPQFLISFYEKMQSDKGSIPDRFSAQQFSDYHSELNMSSLELGDSALYFCASSLGPEVTGELFFGEGSRLTVL.

J is TRBJ1-3 and V is TRBV5-4; TRBD1 might be the D (6 bases). The CDR3 has 16 amino acids. With 4 bases removed from V and 4 bases from J, the gap between germline ends came to 18 bases. The germline CDR1 and CDR2 sequences are SGHNT and YYREEE (reference sequence). CDR3 protein: CASSTECGGAGNTIYF. The CDR3 DNA reads as TGTGCCAGCAGCACCGAATGCGGGGGCGCGGGAAACACCATATATTTT.

The gene calls are TRBV7-8 and TRBJ2-7; 9 bases agree with TRBD1. CDR3 length equals 14 residues. Germline CDR1 and CDR2: SGHVS and FQNEAQ. Trimming took 3 bases from V and 5 from J; bases not matched to a gene: 5. CDR3 sequence (DNA): TGTGCCAGCAGCTTGGCCGGGACAGGGAACGAGCAGTACTTC. It specifies CASSLAGTGNEQYF. The full variable domain, with the rest looked up from reference TRBV7-8 and TRBJ2-7, is GAGVSQSPRYKVAKRGQDVALRCDPISGHVSLFWYQQALGQGPEFLTYFQNEAQLDKSGLPSDRFFAERPEGSVSTLKIQRTQQEDSAVYLCASSLAGTGNEQYFGPGTRLTVT.

The chain couples TRBV27 to TRBJ2-2; 11 positions agree with TRBD1. The trim removed 5 bases at V and 6 bases at J, leaving 2 bases unmatched. Germline CDR1 reads MNHEY; CDR2 reads SMNVEV (reference sequence). The CDR3 contains 14 residues. As DNA, the CDR3 is TGTGCCAGCAGTCCGGGACAGGGGGCCGGGGAGCTGTTTTTT. Its translation: CASSPGQGAGELFF.

The chain combines TRBV28 with TRBJ2-7; TRBD1 matches at 7 bases. There are 14 residues in the CDR3. The J segment lost 1 base and the V segment lost 3 bases, leaving 3 bases of the junction unmatched. Germline lookup yields CDR1 MDHEN and CDR2 SYDVKM. The CDR3 nucleotides read TGTGCCAGCAGTTTTGTGGACAGGTCCTACGAGCAGTACTTC. Protein: CASSFVDRSYEQYF.

The chain is built from TRBV2 and TRBJ2-1; 7 bases align to TRBD2. J was trimmed by 1 base and V by 7 bases; bases with no gene match: 19. The germline gives CDR1 SNHLY, CDR2 FYNNEI. This CDR3 has 19 residues. CDR3 nucleotide sequence: TGTGCCAGCACCCGATGGGCGGATCAAGCGGGATTTTCCTACAATGAGCAGTTCTTC. This gives the protein CASTRWADQAGFSYNEQFF.

Here the CDR3 DNA reads TGTGCCAGCAGCTCCCCGGGGACAGGGAGTTCACCCCTCCACTTT. Amino acids: CASSSPGTGSSPLHF. The V call is TRBV5-6, the J call TRBJ1-6; 9 nucleotides line up with TRBD1. Unmatched junction bases numbered 7, after V lost 3 bases and J lost 9 bases. CDR1 SGHDT and CDR2 YYEEEE come from the germline V gene. CDR3 length: 15 residues.

This chain connects TRBV28 to TRBJ2-1, with TRBD1 matching 7 bases. J lost 3 bases, V lost 5 bases, and 7 bases had no gene match. The CDR3 covers 15 residues. Germline V gene data show CDR1 as MDHEN and CDR2 as SYDVKM. The CDR3 sequence is CASSPDREGYNEQFF. The CDR3 DNA reads TGTGCCAGCAGTCCCGACAGGGAAGGCTACAATGAGCAGTTCTTC. The whole variable domain, remainder taken from reference TRBV28 and TRBJ2-1, is DVKVTQSSRYLVKRTGEKVFLECVQDMDHENMFWYRQDPGLGLRLIYFSYDVKMKEKGDIPEGYSVSREKKERFSLILESASTNQTSMYLCASSPDREGYNEQFFGPGTRLTVL.